The rows below give T cell receptor beta chains drawn from one sample of a study of blood T cell repertoires in COVID-19. Using immunoSEQ multiplex PCR, the repertoire was profiled, and TCRdb retains in-frame clones only, with some absent. The table lists a few hundred thousand clones, approximately 82% of them singletons. The sequencing input was peripheral blood. These receptors all stem from a woman aged 18 to 35 with acute or convalescent COVID-19. CDR3s include the opening cysteine and the closing phenylalanine or tryptophan. Each record gives: J gene, D gene, clone size, V gene, CDR3 DNA, CDR3 protein. The D gene is left open where the match is weak. Expanded clones are given a class, and other clones once, few, many or no size at all.

TRBJ2-7 TRBD1 - TRBV18 TGTGCCAGCTCGTCGGGACAGGCGGTCAACGAGCAGTACTTC CASSSGQAVNEQYF
TRBJ1-2 - - TRBV11-2 TGTGCCAGCAGCTATTTCGAGCAGGGTGGATCGTTCTATGGCTACACCTTC CASSYFEQGGSFYGYTF
TRBJ2-1 TRBD2 - TRBV10-1 TGCGCCAGCAGTGAGTCGGGACTAGCGGGAGGGCCTTTTTACAATGAGCAGTTCTTC CASSESGLAGGPFYNEQFF
TRBJ2-1 - once TRBV10-1 TGCGCCAGCAGTGTCCAAATAAAGGGGGAGCAGTTCTTC CASSVQIKGEQFF
TRBJ2-3 - - TRBV6-6 TGTGCCAGCAGGCAGAATAGCATCGGCACAGATACGCAGTATTTT CASRQNSIGTDTQYF
TRBJ2-7 - - TRBV6-5 TGTGCCAGCAGACAGGTCCCTTCCATCTACGAGCAGTACTTC CASRQVPSIYEQYF
TRBJ1-2 - once TRBV19 TGTGCCAGTAGTTTCCGGGGTTTTGGCTACACCTTC CASSFRGFGYTF
TRBJ2-6 - many TRBV18 TGTGCCAGCTCACCGTTAGTATCGAGCTCTGGGGCCAACGTCCTGACTTTC CASSPLVSSSGANVLTF
TRBJ1-2 - - TRBV7-2 TGTGCCAGCAGCTTACTAGGGGTTTGGGACTATGGCTACACCTTC CASSLLGVWDYGYTF
TRBJ2-3 TRBD2 - TRBV5-1 TGCGCCAGCAGCCCAGGACTAGCGGGAGGAACGCAGTATTTT CASSPGLAGGTQYF
TRBJ2-3 TRBD2 - TRBV3-1/TRBV3-2 TGTGCCAGCAGCCAACGACTAGCGGGAGCTGGAGATACGCAGTATTTT CASSQRLAGAGDTQYF
TRBJ2-3 TRBD2 - TRBV7-2 TGTGCCAGCAGCCGGACTAGCGGGAGATCAGATACGCAGTATTTT CASSRTSGRSDTQYF
TRBJ1-4 TRBD1 - TRBV13 TGTGCCAGCAGCCGGACAGGGGGCAATGAAAAACTGTTTTTT CASSRTGGNEKLFF
TRBJ2-7 - few TRBV6-5 TGTGCCAGCAGTAAGACAGGTAGCTACGAGCAGTACTTC CASSKTGSYEQYF
TRBJ2-1 - - TRBV9 TGTGCCAGCAGCGTAGGTCAGGGAGGTTCCTACAATGAGCAGTTCTTC CASSVGQGGSYNEQFF
TRBJ2-1 - - TRBV5-1 TGCGCCAGCAGCCGTGAGGAGGGCTACAATGAGCAGTTCTTC CASSREEGYNEQFF
TRBJ2-3 TRBD2 - TRBV6-5 TGTGCCAGCAGTTACCTGGCTAGCGGGAGCACAGATACGCAGTATTTT CASSYLASGSTDTQYF
TRBJ1-1 - - TRBV29-1 TGCAGCGTTGAAGGGGGAGGAGAAGCTTTCTTT CSVEGGGEAFF